The 20 T cell receptor beta chains in this list originate from one sample, sequenced in a study of regulatory T cells in long-lasting Graves disease. Both iRepertoire HTBI primers and Arm-PCR of CDR3 regions were used to build the TCR beta libraries. TCRdb reanalysed the multiplex PCR reads using MiXCR and keeps one entry per CDR3 protein. Of roughly 430,000 distinct CDR3 sequences listed, about a sixth were seen once; the top ten hold around 10%. Sample time point: newly diagnosed GD, antithyroid drugs for less than 3 months. The TCR library used RNA extracted from PBMCs. These records were also assigned to another study, of T cells in Graves' hyperthyroidism and ophthalmopathy.

The sample here was peripheral blood mononuclear cells (PBMCs), taken at new diagnosis, from a patient treated with antithyroid drugs. The source is a woman in her 30s with Graves disease.

This clonotype has a count of ten or more. The V gene is TRBV28, the J gene TRBJ2-7; D is uncertain. The CDR3 length is 13 residues. Germline V gene sequence: CDR1 MDHEN, CDR2 SYDVKM. Trimming cost V 10 bases and J 4 bases, with 17 bases left between them. In DNA, the CDR3 is TGTGCCATCGCGAAAGGCAGCGATTACGAGCAGTACTTC. It yields the protein CAIAKGSDYEQYF.

Many counts were recorded for this clonotype. The rearrangement uses TRBV5-1 and TRBJ2-1; the match to TRBD2 covers 15 bases. Germline assignment: CDR1 SGHRS and CDR2 YFSETQ. Unmatched junction bases numbered 8, after V lost 0 bases and J lost 1 base. This CDR3 has 20 amino acids. This CDR3 is CASSLGGLAGGPESYNEQFF. The DNA of the CDR3 is TGCGCCAGCAGCTTGGGAGGACTAGCGGGAGGGCCTGAATCCTACAATGAGCAGTTCTTC.

V and J are TRBV28 and TRBJ2-1; D is perhaps TRBD2 (6 bases). Trimming cost V 8 bases and J 10 bases, with 18 bases left between them. The CDR3 runs 13 residues. Germline V gene sequence: CDR1 MDHEN, CDR2 SYDVKM. Here the CDR3 reads CASGSYGAGEQFF. As DNA, the CDR3 is TGTGCCAGCGGAAGTTATGGGGCGGGGGAGCAGTTCTTC. The full variable domain, its missing parts supplied by reference TRBV28 and TRBJ2-1, is DVKVTQSSRYLVKRTGEKVFLECVQDMDHENMFWYRQDPGLGLRLIYFSYDVKMKEKGDIPEGYSVSREKKERFSLILESASTNQTSMYLCASGSYGAGEQFFGPGTRLTVL.

In regard to this clonotype: As the CDR3 is not closed by the conserved phenylalanine or tryptophan, this likely results from a read error. The chain couples TRBV7-9 to TRBJ1-1; 10 nucleotides align to TRBD1. CDR1 and CDR2 (germline): SEHNR, FQNEAQ (reference sequence). Unmatched junction bases numbered 4, after V lost 3 bases and J lost 0 bases. The CDR3 extends over 16 amino acids. This CDR3 reads CASSFDRGQVNTEAFL. CDR3 nucleotides: TGTGCCAGCAGCTTTGACAGGGGGCAGGTGAACACTGAAGCTTTCCTT.

This clonotype was picked up many times. The rearrangement uses TRBV7-8 and TRBJ2-3; the match to TRBD2 covers 7 bases. The germline V gene encodes CDR1 SGHVS and CDR2 FQNEAQ. The CDR3 sequence is 14 residues long. With 2 bases clipped from V and 3 bases from J, the junction kept 2 bases outside the gene matches. The CDR3 is CASSLPSGTDTQYF. CDR3 DNA sequence: TGTGCCAGCAGCTTACCTAGCGGAACAGATACGCAGTATTTT.

In its sample, this clonotype was seen a few times. This chain joins TRBV10-3 and TRBJ2-7; no clear D gene. This CDR3 is 11 amino acids long. Germline V gene sequence: CDR1 ENHRY, CDR2 SYGVKD. V lost 8 bases, J lost 0 bases, and 5 bases lay in between. The CDR3 DNA reads as TGTGCCATCGCGACCTCCTACGAGCAGTACTTC. Its protein product is CAIATSYEQYF.

The table lists this clonotype with a count of one. A much larger clone differs from this one at a single base, so this may be a read error. The chain joins TRBV10-3 to TRBJ1-1, with D unclear. CDR3 length equals 14 residues. Germline V gene lookup returns CDR1 ENHRY and CDR2 SYGVKD. In nucleotides, the CDR3 is TGTGCCATCAGTGAGAACTCGGGGAACACTGAAGCTTCCTTT. Translated, it gives CAISENSGNTEASF.

The sample holds many counts of this clonotype. One junction end disagrees with the germline gene, perhaps due to a read error. The CDR3 is CASSFSDTAYEQYF. The CDR3 region has the DNA TGTGCTAGCAGCTTCAGCGACACCGCCTACGAGCAGTACTTC. The chain uses TRBV7-7 and TRBJ2-7; D not resolved. CDR1 SSHAT and CDR2 FNYEAQ come from the germline V gene (reference sequence). This CDR3 region has 14 residues.

This clonotype was seen a few times. The chain is built from TRBV14 and TRBJ2-1; maybe TRBD2 (6 bases). Trimming left V 3 bases short and J 7 bases short, with 10 bases between. Germline V CDR1 and CDR2: SGHDN, FVKESK. CDR3 length: 13 residues. The CDR3 sequence is CASSQGLFNEQFF. CDR3 DNA sequence: TGTGCCAGCAGCCAGGGACTGTTTAATGAGCAGTTCTTC.

This clonotype was observed many times. The rearrangement links TRBV18 to TRBJ2-7, with TRBD1 as a possible D gene (7 bases). V was trimmed by 2 bases and J by 12 bases, leaving 26 bases between them. The CDR3 covers 16 residues. Germline CDR1 KGHSH, CDR2 LQKENI. CDR3 nucleotides: TGTGCCAGCTCACCAACTCAGGAGGGGGCTGTAACAGCGGGGTACTTC. Translated, it gives CASSPTQEGAVTAGYF.

This clonotype occurred many times. V and J are TRBV5-1 and TRBJ1-1; D unclear. This CDR3 has 14 residues. The V gene's germline CDR1 is SGHRS and CDR2 YFSETQ. With 3 bases removed from V and 4 bases from J, the gap between germline ends came to 13 bases. The CDR3, as DNA: TGCGCCAGCAGCTCGACTGGGGTCCCCACTGAAGCTTTCTTT. This codes for CASSSTGVPTEAFF.

In the case of this clonotype: Given a much more abundant clone one base away, this may be a read error. The chain is built from TRBV18 and TRBJ1-2; D is uncertain. Germline CDR1 is KGHSH and CDR2 is LQKENI. Trimming shortened V by 3 bases and J by 6 bases, and 14 bases separated the two germline ends. CDR3 size: 14 residues. CDR3: CASSPLDGPHGYTF. Written as DNA, the CDR3 is TGTGCCAGCTCACCTCTCGACGGGCCTCATGGCTACACCTTC.

This clonotype was seen many times. CDR3 region: CASSLVNYNEQFF. CDR3 bases: TGTGCCAGCAGCTTAGTCAATTACAATGAGCAGTTCTTC. The chain has TRBV11-3 and TRBJ2-1; D is unclear. Trimming left V 1 base short and J 4 bases short, with 5 bases between. CDR1 and CDR2 (germline): SGHNT, YENEEA. This CDR3 has 13 residues.

This clonotype was seen ten or more times. V gene TRBV20-1 combines with J gene TRBJ2-3, with 12 bases fitting TRBD2. V lost 5 bases and J lost 10; bases outside the gene matches: 4. Per germline, CDR1 DFQATT and CDR2 SNEGSKA (reference sequence). The CDR3 is 12 amino acids. CDR3 sequence: CSAQTSGSAQYF. CDR3 coding DNA: TGCAGTGCTCAGACTAGCGGGAGTGCGCAGTATTTT.

The V gene is TRBV27, the J gene TRBJ1-5, with D possibly matching TRBD1 (5 bases). CDR1 is MNHEY and CDR2 is SMNVEV in the germline V gene (reference sequence). V lost 5 bases, J lost 0 bases, and 14 bases lay in between. CDR3 length: 16 amino acids. The CDR3 bases are TGTGCCAGCAGTCCCCAAACAGGCAATAGCAATCAGCCCCAGCATTTT. It encodes CASSPQTGNSNQPQHF.

The gene calls are TRBV28 and TRBJ1-6; a weak D match, TRBD1 (6 bases). The germline CDR1 and CDR2 sequences are MDHEN and SYDVKM. The CDR3 contains 14 residues. Trimming stripped 6 bases from V and 11 bases from J, with 17 bases between. CDR3: CASSLESTGTPLHF. The DNA of the CDR3 is TGTGCCAGCAGCCTGGAAAGCACAGGGACACCCCTCCACTTT.

This clonotype was seen once. This could be a read error, since a much larger clone is one nucleotide away. This rearrangement joins TRBV5-1 to TRBJ2-7; 9 nucleotides match TRBD2. CDR1 is SGHRS and CDR2 is YFSETQ in the germline V gene. This CDR3 is built from 15 residues. CDR3 DNA: TGCGCCCGCAGCTTGGTAGCGGGAGTAGTCGACGAGCAGTACTTC. Amino acid sequence: CARSLVAGVVDEQYF.

There are many counts of this clonotype. This rearrangement joins TRBV20-1 to TRBJ2-7; D is unclear. Germline loops: CDR1 DFQATT, CDR2 SNEGSKA (reference sequence). The V and J ends lost 1 base and 3 bases respectively, with 4 bases between them. This CDR3 has 11 residues. The CDR3 coding sequence is TGCAGTGCTAGAGTCCGCTACGAGCAGTACTTC. It yields the protein CSARVRYEQYF.

This clonotype has a handful of counts. V and J are TRBV6-1 and TRBJ2-7, with 9 nucleotides matching TRBD1. The CDR3 contains 14 residues. V lost 5 bases, J lost 5 bases, and 7 bases stayed unmatched. Looked up from germline, CDR1 is MNHNS and CDR2 is SASEGT. The DNA for the CDR3 is TGTGCCAGCAGTCTGACAGGGGGTTCCAACGAGCAGTACTTC. It translates to CASSLTGGSNEQYF.

Many counts were recorded for this clonotype. The chain has TRBV4-3 and TRBJ2-7; possibly TRBD2 for D (6 bases). The germline V gene encodes CDR1 LGHNA and CDR2 YSLEER. The CDR3 consists of 15 residues. Trimming left V 0 bases short and J 0 bases short, with 9 bases between. In nucleotides, the CDR3 is TGCGCCAGCAGCCAAGATGCGGGAAGCTCCTACGAGCAGTACTTC. It translates to CASSQDAGSSYEQYF.